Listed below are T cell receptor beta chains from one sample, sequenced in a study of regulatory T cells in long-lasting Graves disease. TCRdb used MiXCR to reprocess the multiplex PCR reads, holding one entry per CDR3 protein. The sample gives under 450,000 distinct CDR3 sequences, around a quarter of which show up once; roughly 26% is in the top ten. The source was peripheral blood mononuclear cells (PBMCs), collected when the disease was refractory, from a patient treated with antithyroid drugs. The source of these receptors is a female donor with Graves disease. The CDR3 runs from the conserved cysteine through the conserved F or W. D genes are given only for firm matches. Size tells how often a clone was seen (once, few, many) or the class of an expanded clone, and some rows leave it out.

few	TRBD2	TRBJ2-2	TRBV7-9	CASRTAGVDTGELFF	TGTGCCAGCAGAACAGCGGGAGTCGACACCGGGGAGCTGTTTTTT
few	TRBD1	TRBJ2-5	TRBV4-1	CASSQDPDRGQETQYF	TGCGCCAGCAGCCAAGACCCTGACAGGGGCCAAGAGACCCAGTACTTC
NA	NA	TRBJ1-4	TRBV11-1	CASSRDPRREKLFF	TGTGCCAGCAGCCGGGACCCCCGACGGGAAAAACTGTTTTTT
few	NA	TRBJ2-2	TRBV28	CASGPGPGELFF	TGTGCCAGCGGCCCGGGGCCCGGGGAGCTGTTTTTT
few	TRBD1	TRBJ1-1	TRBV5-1	CASSSQGVRGNTEAFF	TGCGCCAGCAGCTCACAGGGGGTGCGGGGGAACACTGAAGCTTTCTTT
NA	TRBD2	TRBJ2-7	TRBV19	CASKRREGPLREQYF	TGTGCCAGTAAACGGCGGGAGGGCCCACTTCGGGAGCAGTACTTC
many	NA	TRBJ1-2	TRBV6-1	CASSHGGQYGYTF	TGTGCCAGCAGTCACGGAGGACAATATGGCTACACCTTC
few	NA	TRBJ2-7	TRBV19	CASSIQGTAYEQYF	TGTGCCAGTAGTATCCAAGGTACAGCATACGAGCAGTACTTC
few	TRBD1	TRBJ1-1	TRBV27	CASSPGGWTEAFF	TGTGCCAGCAGTCCAGGGGGCTGGACTGAAGCTTTCTTT
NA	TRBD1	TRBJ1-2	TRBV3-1	CASSQHGGTGANYGYTF	TGTGCCAGCAGCCAGCACGGAGGGACAGGAGCTAACTATGGCTACACCTTC
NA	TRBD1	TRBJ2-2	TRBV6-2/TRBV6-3	CASSNAGTGAGELFF	TGTGCCAGCAGTAACGCCGGGACAGGGGCCGGGGAGCTGTTTTTT
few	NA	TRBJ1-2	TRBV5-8	CASSPGTDSPLDGYTF	TGTGCCAGCAGCCCCGGGACGGACTCTCCGCTCGATGGCTACACCTTC
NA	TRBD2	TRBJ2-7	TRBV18	CASSTGLAGGSEQYF	TGTGCCAGCTCAACTGGACTAGCGGGAGGGTCCGAGCAGTACTTC
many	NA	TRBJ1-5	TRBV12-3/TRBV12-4	CASRAGTSNQPQHF	TGTGCCAGCAGGGCAGGGACTAGCAATCAGCCCCAGCATTTT
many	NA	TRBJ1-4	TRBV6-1	CASSEVQTGATNEKLFF	TGTGCCAGCAGTGAAGTGCAGACAGGTGCAACTAATGAAAAACTGTTTTTT
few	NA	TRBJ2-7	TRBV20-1	CSARAIEIYGGEQYF	TGCAGTGCTAGAGCAATCGAGATCTACGGTGGCGAGCAGTACTTC
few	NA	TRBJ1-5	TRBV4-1	CASSQDRASLFQPQHF	TGCGCCAGCAGCCAAGACCGGGCCAGCCTTTTTCAGCCCCAGCATTTT
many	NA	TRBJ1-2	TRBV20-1	CSAAWGSGYTF	TGCAGTGCAGCATGGGGAAGTGGCTACACCTTC
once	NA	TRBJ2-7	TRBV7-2	CASSLATAWSGAIYKQYF	TGTGCCAGCAGCTTAGCCACAGCGTGGAGTGGGGCTATCTACAAGCAGTACTTC
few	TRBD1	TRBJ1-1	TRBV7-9	CASSARQGLHTEAFF	TGTGCCAGCAGCGCCCGACAGGGTCTGCACACTGAAGCTTTCTTT
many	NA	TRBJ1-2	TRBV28	CASSSEPNYGYTF	TGTGCCAGCAGTTCAGAACCTAACTATGGCTACACCTTC
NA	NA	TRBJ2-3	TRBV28	CASSLFGGYTSTDTQYF	TGTGCCAGCAGTTTATTCGGTGGCTACACTAGCACAGATACGCAGTATTTT
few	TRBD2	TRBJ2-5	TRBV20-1	CSASLLAGVETQYF	TGCAGTGCTAGTCTCTTAGCGGGAGTAGAGACCCAGTACTTC
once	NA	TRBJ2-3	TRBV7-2	CASSFGTPKGDTQYF	TGTGCCAGCAGCTTTGGGACACCAAAGGGAGATACGCAGTATTTT
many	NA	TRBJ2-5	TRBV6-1	CASKSSVLETQYF	TGTGCCAGCAAGTCTAGCGTGCTGGAGACCCAGTACTTC
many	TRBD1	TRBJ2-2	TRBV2	CASSLDRPARTGELFF	TGTGCCAGCAGTCTGGACAGGCCCGCGAGGACCGGGGAGCTGTTTTTT
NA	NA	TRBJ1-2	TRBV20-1	CSAVNTVGGGGYTF	TGCAGTGCTGTCAATACTGTCGGGGGGGGAGGCTACACCTTC
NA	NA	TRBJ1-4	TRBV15	CATSAASGKLFF	TGTGCCACCAGCGCCGCGAGCGGAAAACTGTTTTTT
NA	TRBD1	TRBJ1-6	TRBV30	CAWSVVQGVSPLHF	TGTGCCTGGAGTGTAGTACAGGGGGTCTCACCCCTCCACTTT
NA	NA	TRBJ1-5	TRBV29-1	CSANIGGAGQPQHF	TGCAGCGCAAACATAGGGGGAGCCGGGCAGCCCCAGCATTTT
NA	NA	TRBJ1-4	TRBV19	CASSDRRTNEKLFF	TGTGCCAGTAGCGACCGTAGAACTAATGAAAAACTGTTTTTT
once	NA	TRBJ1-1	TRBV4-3	CASSQDRARNTEAFF	TGCGCCAGCAGCCAAGATCGGGCAAGGAACACTGAAGCTTTCTTT
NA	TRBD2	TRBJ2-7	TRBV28	CASSLASGAYEQHF	TGTGCCAGCAGTTTGGCTAGCGGGGCCTACGAGCAGCACTTC
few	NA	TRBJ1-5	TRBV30	CAWSVSGNSNQPQHF	TGTGCCTGGAGTGTATCAGGGAATAGCAATCAGCCCCAGCATTTT
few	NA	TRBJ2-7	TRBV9	CASSVEYGSSYEQYF	TGTGCCAGCAGCGTAGAATACGGGAGCTCCTACGAGCAGTACTTC
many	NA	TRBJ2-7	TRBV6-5	CASSYRSDSIGTYEQYF	TGTGCCAGCAGTTACCGTAGTGACTCCATCGGGACCTACGAGCAGTACTTC
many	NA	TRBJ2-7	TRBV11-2	CASSLLVREYEQYF	TGTGCCAGCAGCTTATTGGTCAGGGAATACGAGCAGTACTTC
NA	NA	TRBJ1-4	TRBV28	CASISHAGGHGNEKLFF	TGTGCCAGCATTTCTCACGCGGGGGGGCACGGTAATGAAAAACTGTTTTTT
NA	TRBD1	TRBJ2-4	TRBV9	CASSPGQGAYIQYF	TGTGCCAGCAGCCCCGGACAGGGGGCATACATTCAGTACTTC
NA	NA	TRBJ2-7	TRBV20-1	CSARALVSRSYEQYF	TGCAGTGCTAGAGCCTTGGTGTCTAGATCCTACGAGCAGTACTTC
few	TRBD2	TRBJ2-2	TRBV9	CASSVLGLAVTGELFF	TGTGCCAGCAGCGTACTGGGACTAGCGGTCACCGGGGAGCTGTTTTTT
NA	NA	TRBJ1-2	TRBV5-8	CASYPTVNYGYTF	TGTGCCAGCTACCCTACAGTCAACTATGGCTACACCTTC
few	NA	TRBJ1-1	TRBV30	CAWGRGRDLFF	TGTGCCTGGGGTCGGGGGAGGGACCTTTTCTTT